Given below is one T cell receptor (beta chain) in context. Naive CD8 populations comprised CD45RO-negative cells positively selected for CCR7, excluding terminally differentiated effector memory CD45RA+ cells. Trimming took off 3 bases at V and 3 bases at J, with 15 bases between the two ends. Germline V gives CDR1 LNHDA, CDR2 SQIVND (reference sequence). The CDR3 sequence is 15 residues long. Only in-frame clones appear in the TCRdb table, and some are missing; sequencing was by immunoSEQ multiplex PCR. The data contain roughly 770,000 clones, approximately 96% of them singletons. This sample is drawn from a study of shared clonotypes between healthy human individuals.

This TCR came from a man aged 25-40 years in good health. The specimen was naive CD8+ T cells sorted from blood. The rearrangement uses TRBV19 and TRBJ2-7, with D unresolved. The CDR3 is CASSIRQEPNYEQYF. The DNA of the CDR3 is TGTGCCAGTAGTATTCGGCAGGAACCGAACTACGAGCAGTACTTC.